These T cell receptor beta chains were read from a single sample in a study of cytomegalovirus exposure and HLA in healthy donors. Profiling relied on immunoSEQ multiplex PCR, and the TCRdb table lists in-frame clones only, not all of them. The table shows some 120,000 clones, with 79% occurring only once. Sequencing was done on a sample of PBMCs. The receptors here all came from a man aged 18 to 30 in good health and CMV-seronegative. The CDR3 runs from the conserved cysteine through the conserved F or W. D genes are given only for firm matches. Only some rows state a clone size, as once, few, many or a class for expanded clones.

J gene	clone size	D gene	V gene	CDR3 protein	CDR3 DNA
TRBJ2-1	NA	TRBD2	TRBV28	CASSLSSGSNEQFF	TGTGCCAGCAGTTTATCTAGCGGGAGCAATGAGCAGTTCTTC
TRBJ1-5	NA	NA	TRBV2	CASSGQINQPQHF	TGTGCCAGCAGCGGACAAATCAATCAGCCCCAGCATTTT
TRBJ1-5	NA	NA	TRBV15	CATSRDPEVSNQPQHF	TGTGCCACCAGCAGAGATCCGGAGGTGAGCAATCAGCCCCAGCATTTT
TRBJ2-1	NA	TRBD2	TRBV6-4	CASSPLAGVYNEQFF	TGTGCCAGCAGTCCACTAGCGGGAGTTTACAATGAGCAGTTCTTC
TRBJ2-3	NA	NA	TRBV7-9	CASSLLRHGGTQYF	TGTGCCAGCAGCCTCCTACGACACGGGGGTACGCAGTATTTT
TRBJ2-7	once	TRBD1	TRBV6-6	CASIKGQGIFYEQYF	TGTGCCAGCATTAAGGGACAGGGTATTTTCTACGAGCAGTACTTC
TRBJ2-1	NA	TRBD2	TRBV25-1	CASSDAGGPNEQFF	TGTGCCAGCAGTGATGCGGGAGGGCCCAATGAGCAGTTCTTC
TRBJ2-3	NA	NA	TRBV29-1	CSVRDLSTDTQYF	TGCAGCGTCCGGGACTTAAGCACAGATACGCAGTATTTT
TRBJ1-1	NA	TRBD1	TRBV5-1	CASSLAPDRGHREAFF	TGCGCCAGCAGCTTGGCCCCTGACAGGGGGCACCGAGAAGCTTTCTTT
TRBJ1-5	NA	NA	TRBV6-1	CASSIGPSEPQHF	TGTGCCAGCTCGATAGGACCTAGCGAGCCCCAGCATTTT
TRBJ1-3	NA	TRBD1	TRBV19	CASSTDRGRGNTIYF	TGTGCCAGTAGTACCGACAGGGGCCGTGGAAACACCATATATTTT
TRBJ2-7	NA	TRBD1	TRBV25-1	CASGRTDRGDEQYF	TGTGCCAGCGGGAGAACCGACAGGGGCGACGAGCAGTACTTC
TRBJ1-4	NA	NA	TRBV5-4	CASGYMEGNEKLFF	TGTGCCAGCGGATATATGGAGGGGAATGAAAAACTGTTTTTT
TRBJ1-2	NA	TRBD1	TRBV19	CASSPQGAFVLGYTF	TGTGCCAGTAGTCCTCAGGGGGCGTTTGTTCTCGGCTACACCTTC
TRBJ2-7	NA	NA	TRBV28	CASSAGTFLYEQYF	TGCGCCAGCAGTGCCGGGACATTCCTCTACGAGCAGTACTTC
TRBJ2-7	NA	TRBD2	TRBV7-2	CASSLASGTYEQYF	TGTGCCAGCAGCTTGGCTAGCGGTACATACGAGCAGTACTTC
TRBJ2-4	NA	TRBD2	TRBV7-8	CASSFLALAGAVDPKNIQYF	TGTGCCAGCAGCTTTCTGGCACTAGCGGGAGCCGTTGACCCTAAAAACATTCAGTACTTC
TRBJ2-1	once	NA	TRBV7-9	CASSLVDGTDNEQFF	TGTGCCAGCAGCTTAGTGGATGGGACTGACAATGAGCAGTTCTTC
TRBJ2-1	NA	TRBD2	TRBV28	CASSFDTGTSGRMSRDEQFF	TGTGCCAGCAGTTTTGATACCGGGACTAGCGGGAGGATGTCTCGCGATGAGCAGTTCTTC
TRBJ1-1	NA	NA	TRBV10-2	CASGQLSLQAFF	TGCGCCAGTGGACAGCTCAGCCTTCAAGCTTTCTTT
TRBJ2-5	once	TRBD2	TRBV7-3	CASSSTSDQETQYF	TGTGCCAGCAGTTCAACTAGCGACCAAGAGACCCAGTACTTC
TRBJ2-1	NA	NA	TRBV29-1	CSVGVGGSSYNEQFF	TGCAGCGTTGGGGTGGGGGGAAGCTCCTACAATGAGCAGTTCTTC
TRBJ2-1	NA	TRBD2	TRBV7-2	CASSHGAAGPNEQFF	TGTGCCAGCAGCCATGGAGCAGCGGGGCCAAATGAGCAGTTCTTC
TRBJ2-1	NA	TRBD2	TRBV7-3	CASSLTGGSYNEQFF	TGTGCCAGCAGCTTAACCGGGGGGTCCTACAATGAGCAGTTCTTC
TRBJ2-7	NA	NA	TRBV5-1	CASSQVYSYEQYF	TGCGCCAGCAGCCAGGTGTACTCCTACGAGCAGTACTTC
TRBJ1-1	once	NA	TRBV9	CASSARALAASEAFF	TGTGCCAGCAGCGCGAGGGCTCTTGCGGCGTCTGAAGCTTTCTTT
TRBJ2-2	NA	TRBD2	TRBV7-3	CASSLYPAGTLAGGPNTGELFF	TGTGCCAGCAGCTTATACCCAGCGGGTACGCTAGCGGGAGGCCCGAACACCGGGGAGCTGTTTTTT
TRBJ2-1	few	NA	TRBV29-1	CSVVRGGNEQFF	TGCAGCGTTGTTAGGGGAGGTAATGAGCAGTTCTTC
TRBJ1-4	NA	NA	TRBV4-3	CASSQSDVGSKKLFF	TGCGCCAGCAGCCAATCCGACGTGGGGAGTAAAAAACTGTTTTTT
TRBJ2-7	NA	TRBD2	TRBV10-3	CAISGPPSGSSYEQYF	TGTGCCATCAGTGGCCCCCCTAGCGGGTCCTCCTACGAGCAGTACTTC
TRBJ2-7	NA	NA	TRBV7-2	CASRTGSSYEQYF	TGTGCCAGCCGAACGGGTAGCTCCTACGAGCAGTACTTC
TRBJ1-1	NA	NA	TRBV2	CASTGRRVGTEAFF	TGTGCCAGCACCGGGCGCAGGGTGGGGACTGAAGCTTTCTTT
TRBJ2-6	NA	TRBD1	TRBV27	CASSTPDRVTSGANVLTF	TGTGCCAGCAGTACCCCGGACAGGGTGACCTCTGGGGCCAACGTCCTGACTTTC
TRBJ1-3	NA	TRBD1	TRBV2	CASSAQGSSGNTIYF	TGTGCCAGCAGTGCACAGGGGTCCTCTGGAAACACCATATATTTT
TRBJ2-3	NA	TRBD1	TRBV19	CASSIPGGSDTQYF	TGTGCCAGTAGTATACCAGGGGGTTCGGATACGCAGTATTTT
TRBJ2-3	NA	NA	TRBV7-3	CASSLMAGTSTDTQYF	TGTGCCAGCAGCTTAATGGCGGGGACGAGCACAGATACGCAGTATTTT
TRBJ2-2	NA	NA	TRBV7-9	CASSLTETGELFF	TGTGCCAGCAGCTTGACAGAGACCGGGGAGCTGTTTTTT
TRBJ1-1	NA	TRBD1	TRBV6-5	CASSYSRQGNTEAFF	TGTGCCAGCAGTTACTCGAGACAGGGGAACACTGAAGCTTTCTTT
TRBJ2-5	once	NA	TRBV5-1	CASSLGRTTETQYF	TGCGCCAGCAGCTTGGGACGGACAACGGAGACCCAGTACTTC
TRBJ2-2	few	NA	TRBV5-1	CASSLVAGELFF	TGCGCCAGCAGCTTGGTCGCCGGGGAGCTGTTTTTT
TRBJ1-4	few	NA	TRBV4-1	CASSQSGTFSQGLFF	TGCGCCAGCAGCCAGTCCGGGACATTTTCTCAGGGGCTGTTTTTT
TRBJ1-4	once	NA	TRBV6-5	CASSLAVGGSEKLFF	TGTGCCAGCAGCCTCGCCGTGGGGGGAAGTGAAAAACTGTTTTTT
TRBJ2-1	once	TRBD1	TRBV5-6	CASSLTGVWEQFF	TGTGCCAGCAGCTTGACAGGGGTCTGGGAGCAGTTCTTC
TRBJ2-2	NA	NA	TRBV11-2	CASSPISDSELFF	TGTGCCAGCAGCCCAATATCCGACTCGGAGCTGTTTTTT
TRBJ2-1	NA	TRBD2	TRBV13	CASSSTTSGTSSYNEQFF	TGTGCCAGCAGCTCCACAACGAGCGGGACCAGCTCCTACAATGAGCAGTTCTTC
TRBJ1-5	few	NA	TRBV7-8	CASSFSGYSNQPQHF	TGTGCCAGCAGCTTTTCCGGTTATAGCAATCAGCCCCAGCATTTT